This entry is about one T cell receptor (beta chain). This sample was included in a study of patients and donors after allogeneic stem cell transplantation. The germline V gene has CDR1 SQVTM and CDR2 ANQGSEA. This CDR3 contains 13 residues. Trimming removed 4 bases from V and 8 bases from J, with 15 bases in between. TCRdb redid the calling of the RT-PCR reads with MiXCR, one entry per CDR3 protein. The data contain fewer than 200,000 distinct CDR3 sequences, around 28% of them singletons. Specimen: blood, either unsorted or a sorted T cell fraction (not recorded which). The receptor comes from a human donor who was either an allogeneic HSCT recipient or a stem cell or donor lymphocyte infusion donor (not recorded which). It is not recorded whose cells these are; they may come from a transplant donor. J is TRBJ2-4 and V is TRBV29-1; the D gene is possibly TRBD2 (7 bases). The CDR3: CSVVQGGGHIQYF. The DNA of the CDR3 is TGCAGCGTTGTTCAGGGAGGGGGGCACATTCAGTACTTC.